This section outlines one T cell receptor beta chain sequence together with its context. What antigen it recognizes has not been identified. Per-base quality was not reported, and no clone a single base away is much larger than it. This specimen belongs to a study of blood T cell repertoires in COVID-19 (dated by TCRdb to 2018 to 2020). With regard to the full study: Samples covering the acute and convalescent phases of COVID-19 were provided by collaborators in the United States, Italy and Spain. The repertoires were released in a freely available public database intended as a resource for research on the immune response to SARS-CoV-2. The dataset comprised deeply sampled blood TCRbeta repertoires from subjects exposed to, actively infected with, or recovered from COVID-19. Sample metadata almost always included a de-identified subject ID, COVID-19 status, age in years and sex. Where HLA class I and class II types were available, the types were taken from metadata supplied by the sample provider, not from assay-based typing. The samples were drawn from the first 160 participants of the ongoing ImmuneRACE study and from some 1,300 subjects provided by 6 global collaborators. The prospective study material was composed of cDNA or gDNA derived from T cells, B-cell-depleted T cells, or PBMCs. General conclusions and limits of the study: Clinical and demographic metadata were provided uncurated, with the amount varying by source and participant.

TCRbeta CDR3 regions were amplified from genomic DNA by means of the immunoSEQ Assay, a bias-controlled multiplex PCR. The paper's data handling went like this. The number of nucleated cells in each sample was estimated from the amplification of reference gene primers within the assay. To quantify the absolute abundance of each unique TCRbeta CDR3 rearrangement, sequence reads were collapsed and filtered. For each sample, productive Simpson clonality was calculated as the square root of Simpson's diversity index across productive rearrangements. TCRdb provides this immuneACCESS table in a form limited to in-frame rearrangements. Some clones are lacking; in checked studies, under half of them reflect an unresolved V gene, and why the rest are absent is not known. That table is the source of V, J and clone size, and D and trimming were worked out from the DNA. The sample table lists 150,000 or so clones, approximately 92% of them with a count of one. The ten largest clones add up to roughly 12% of the sample.

In Seattle, one collaborating source enrolled patients while the infection was active and tracked those patients longitudinally over the course of disease. Whole blood was collected in K2EDTA tubes by collaborating institutions according to the institutions' own protocols. For TCRbeta analysis, collaborators shipped samples as frozen whole blood, isolated PBMCs, or DNA extracted from either of those sample types. CDR1 and CDR2 are drawn from the germline V gene (reference sequence): MNHEY, SMNVEV. Including the terminal cysteine and phenylalanine, the CDR3 comprises 16 residues. Just the 48-base CDR3 DNA is kept, in frame starting at base 1. Here V drops 6 bases and J drops 2 bases, and the junction holds 11 bases not matched to any gene.

The sequencing input was peripheral blood. This receptor chain uses TRBV27 and TRBJ2-3; TRBD1 agrees with 7 junctional bases. This TCR was recovered from a young man with COVID-19, enrolled during active disease. The bases read TGTGCCAGCAGACCCCAGGGGACAGTAAACACAGATACGCAGTATTTT. Protein translation: CASRPQGTVNTDTQYF.